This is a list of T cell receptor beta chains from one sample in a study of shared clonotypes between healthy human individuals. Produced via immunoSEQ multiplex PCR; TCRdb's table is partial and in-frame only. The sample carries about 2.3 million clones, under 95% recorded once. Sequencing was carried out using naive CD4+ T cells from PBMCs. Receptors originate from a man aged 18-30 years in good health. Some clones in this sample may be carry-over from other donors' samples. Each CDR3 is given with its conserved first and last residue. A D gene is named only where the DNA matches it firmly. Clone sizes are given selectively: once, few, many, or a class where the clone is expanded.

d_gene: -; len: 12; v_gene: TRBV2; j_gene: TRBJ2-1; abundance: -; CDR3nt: TGTGCCAGCGGTAGGGGGGGCAATGAGCAGTTCTTC; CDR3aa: CASGRGGNEQFF
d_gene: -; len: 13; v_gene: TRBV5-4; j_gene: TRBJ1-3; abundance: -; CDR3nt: TGTGCCAGCAGCTTGGTCGGTGGAAACACCATATATTTT; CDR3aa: CASSLVGGNTIYF
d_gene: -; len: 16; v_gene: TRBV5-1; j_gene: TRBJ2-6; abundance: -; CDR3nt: TGCGCCAGCAGCTTGGAACCAGCGGCCATGACAAGGGTCCTGACTTTC; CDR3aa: CASSLEPAAMTRVLTF
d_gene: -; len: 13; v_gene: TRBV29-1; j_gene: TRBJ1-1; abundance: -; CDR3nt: TGCAGCGGCTATAGGGCCCTGGGCACTGAAGCTTTCTTT; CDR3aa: CSGYRALGTEAFF
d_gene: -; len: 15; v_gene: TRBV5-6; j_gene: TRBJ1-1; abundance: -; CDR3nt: TGTGCCAGCAGCCAGTTGGGGCAGAGCAACACTGAAGCTTTCTTT; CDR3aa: CASSQLGQSNTEAFF
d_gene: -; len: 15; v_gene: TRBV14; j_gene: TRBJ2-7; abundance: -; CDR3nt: TGTGCCAGCAGCCGAGGACGCAGGAGCTCCTACGAGCAGTACTTC; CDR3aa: CASSRGRRSSYEQYF
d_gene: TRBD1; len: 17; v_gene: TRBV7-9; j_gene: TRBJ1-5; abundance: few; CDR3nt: TGTGCCAGCAGCTCCACACCCGGGGACAGGGGGAATCAGCCCCAGCATTTT; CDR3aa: CASSSTPGDRGNQPQHF
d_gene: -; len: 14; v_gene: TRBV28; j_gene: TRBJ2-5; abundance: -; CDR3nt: TGTGCCAGCAGTTCGATCGTGGGTAGAGGGACCCAGTACTTC; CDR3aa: CASSSIVGRGTQYF
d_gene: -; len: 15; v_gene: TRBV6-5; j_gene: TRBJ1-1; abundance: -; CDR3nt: TGTGCCAGCAGGCGCCGCCGGGACGCTAACACTGAAGCTTTCTTT; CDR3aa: CASRRRRDANTEAFF
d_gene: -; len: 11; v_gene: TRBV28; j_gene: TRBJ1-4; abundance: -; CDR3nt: TGTGCCAGCAAGGACGACGAAAAACTGTTTTTT; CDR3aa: CASKDDEKLFF
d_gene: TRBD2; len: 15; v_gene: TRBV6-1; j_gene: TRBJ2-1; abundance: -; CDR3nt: TGTGCCAGCAGTGGAGGTGCGGGAGGTCGCAATGAGCAGTTCTTC; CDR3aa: CASSGGAGGRNEQFF
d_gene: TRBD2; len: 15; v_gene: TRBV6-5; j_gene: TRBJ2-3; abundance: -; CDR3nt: TGTGCCAGCAGCAAAGACATAGCGGGCGGCGATACGCAGTATTTT; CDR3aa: CASSKDIAGGDTQYF
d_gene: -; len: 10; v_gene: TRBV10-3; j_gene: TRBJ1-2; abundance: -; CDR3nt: TGTGCCAGGGCGAGGGATGGCTACACCTTC; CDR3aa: CARARDGYTF
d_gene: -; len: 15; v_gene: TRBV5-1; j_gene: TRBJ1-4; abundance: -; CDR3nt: TGCGCCAGCAGCTTGACCGGGAACACAGACGAAAAACTGTTTTTT; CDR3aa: CASSLTGNTDEKLFF
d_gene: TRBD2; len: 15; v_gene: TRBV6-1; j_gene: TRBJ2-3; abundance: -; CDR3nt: TGTGCCAGCAGTGGTAGTAGCGGGAGTGCAGATACGCAGTATTTT; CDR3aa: CASSGSSGSADTQYF
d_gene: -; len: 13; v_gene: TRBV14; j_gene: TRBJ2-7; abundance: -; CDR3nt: TGTGCCAGCAGCCTCATTGACTCCTACGAGCAGTACTTC; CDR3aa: CASSLIDSYEQYF
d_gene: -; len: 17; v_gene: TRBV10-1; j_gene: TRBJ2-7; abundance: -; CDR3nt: TGCGCCAGCAGTGGGACCTTTATAGCAGTAGACTCCTACGAGCAGTACTTC; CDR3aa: CASSGTFIAVDSYEQYF
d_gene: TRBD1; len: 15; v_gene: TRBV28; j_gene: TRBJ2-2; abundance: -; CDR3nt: TGTGCCAGCAGGACGATACAGGGGGGTGCCGGGGAGCTGTTTTTT; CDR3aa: CASRTIQGGAGELFF
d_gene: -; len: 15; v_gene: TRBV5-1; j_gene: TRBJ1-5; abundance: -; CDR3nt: TGCGCCAGCAGCTTGGAACAGGGCAACAATCAGCCCCAGCATTTT; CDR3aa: CASSLEQGNNQPQHF
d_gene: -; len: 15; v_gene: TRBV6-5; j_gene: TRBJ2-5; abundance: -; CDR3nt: TGTGCCAGCAGTTACCAGTTAGCACTTCCAGAGACCCAGTACTTC; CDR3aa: CASSYQLALPETQYF
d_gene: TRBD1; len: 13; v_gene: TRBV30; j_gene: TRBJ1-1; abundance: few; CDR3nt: TGTGCCTGGAGGGACAGGCCGAACACTGAAGCTTTCTTT; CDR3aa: CAWRDRPNTEAFF
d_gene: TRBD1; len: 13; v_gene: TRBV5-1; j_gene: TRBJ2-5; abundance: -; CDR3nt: TGCGCCAGCGGAGGACAGGCACAAGAGACCCAGTACTTC; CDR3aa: CASGGQAQETQYF
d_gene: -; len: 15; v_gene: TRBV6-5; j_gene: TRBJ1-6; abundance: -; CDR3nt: TGTGCCAGCAGTTATCAATCGGGGGTTAATTCACCCCTCCACTTT; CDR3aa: CASSYQSGVNSPLHF
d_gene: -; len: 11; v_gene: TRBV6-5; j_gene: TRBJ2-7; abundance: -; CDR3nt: TGTGCCAGCAGCCAGGGTGGCGAGCAGTACTTC; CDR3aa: CASSQGGEQYF
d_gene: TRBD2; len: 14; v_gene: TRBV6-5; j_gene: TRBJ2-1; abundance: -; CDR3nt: TGTGCCAGCAGATCAGGACTAGGCAAAAATGAGCAGTTCTTC; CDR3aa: CASRSGLGKNEQFF
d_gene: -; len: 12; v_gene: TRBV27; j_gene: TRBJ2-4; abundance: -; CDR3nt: TGTGCCAGCAGTTCGACCAAAAACATTCAGTACTTC; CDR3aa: CASSSTKNIQYF
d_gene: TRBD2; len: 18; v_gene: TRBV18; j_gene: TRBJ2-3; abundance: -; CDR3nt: TGTGCCAGCTCACCACTAGCGGGAGGCGGGACTAGCACAGATACGCAGTATTTT; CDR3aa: CASSPLAGGGTSTDTQYF
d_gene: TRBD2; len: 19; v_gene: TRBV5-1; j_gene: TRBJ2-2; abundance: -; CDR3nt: TGCGCCAGCAGCCGAGGACAGCTCCCAAGCGGGAGCGGTACCGGGGAGCTGTTTTTT; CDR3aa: CASSRGQLPSGSGTGELFF
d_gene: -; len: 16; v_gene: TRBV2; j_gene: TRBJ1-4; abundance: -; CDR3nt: TGTGCCAGCAGTGACAGAAGAAGAGACCTAAATGAAAAACTGTTTTTT; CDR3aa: CASSDRRRDLNEKLFF
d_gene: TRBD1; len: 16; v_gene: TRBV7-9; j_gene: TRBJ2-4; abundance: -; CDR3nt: TGTGCCAGCAGCGCCCGAGGACAGGGGGCCAAAAACATTCAGTACTTC; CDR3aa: CASSARGQGAKNIQYF
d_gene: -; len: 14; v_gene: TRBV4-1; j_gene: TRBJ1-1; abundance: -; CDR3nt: TGCGCCAGCAGCCATGCCGGGACGGGGCCTGAAGCTTTCTTT; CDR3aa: CASSHAGTGPEAFF
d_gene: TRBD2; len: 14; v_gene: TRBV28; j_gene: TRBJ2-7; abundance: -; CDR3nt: TGTGCCAGCAGTTCCAGCGGGAGTCAGGCCGAGCAGTACTTC; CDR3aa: CASSSSGSQAEQYF
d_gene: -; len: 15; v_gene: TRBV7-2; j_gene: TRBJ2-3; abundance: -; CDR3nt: TGTGCCAGCAGCTCAGGGTTTCGGGGGAAGAATACGCAGTATTTT; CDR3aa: CASSSGFRGKNTQYF
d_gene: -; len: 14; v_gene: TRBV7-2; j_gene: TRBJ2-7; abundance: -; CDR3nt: TGTGCCAGCAGCTTAACGGCCCTCACCTACGAGCAGTACTTC; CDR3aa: CASSLTALTYEQYF
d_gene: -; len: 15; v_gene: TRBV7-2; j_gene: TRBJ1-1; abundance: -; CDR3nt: TGTGCCAGCAGCTTCCTTGGGGCAGCGAACACTGAAGCTTTCTTT; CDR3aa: CASSFLGAANTEAFF
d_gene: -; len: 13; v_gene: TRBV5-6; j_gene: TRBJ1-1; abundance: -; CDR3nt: TGTGCCAGCAGCTCACCCCTAGGCCAGGAAGCTTTCTTT; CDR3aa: CASSSPLGQEAFF
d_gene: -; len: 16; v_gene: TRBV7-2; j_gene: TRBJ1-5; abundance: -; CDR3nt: TGTGCCAGCAGCCCAGGCCGACCCTGGGACAATCAGCCCCAGCATTTT; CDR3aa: CASSPGRPWDNQPQHF
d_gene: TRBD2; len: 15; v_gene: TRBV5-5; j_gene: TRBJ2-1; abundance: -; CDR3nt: TGTGCCAGCAGCCTTAGCGGGGGACACTACAATGAGCAGTTCTTC; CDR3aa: CASSLSGGHYNEQFF
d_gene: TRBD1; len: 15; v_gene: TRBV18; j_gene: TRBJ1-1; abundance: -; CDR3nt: TGTGCCAGCTCACCACGAACAGGGGCGGACACTGAAGCTTTCTTT; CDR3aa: CASSPRTGADTEAFF
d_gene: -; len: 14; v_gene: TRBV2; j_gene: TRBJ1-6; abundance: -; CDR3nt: TGTGCCAGCAGGCCAGCTCGAGTGGGTTCACCCCTCCACTTT; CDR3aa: CASRPARVGSPLHF
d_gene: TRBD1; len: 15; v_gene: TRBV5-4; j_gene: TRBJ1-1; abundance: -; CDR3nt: TGTGCCAGCACCCGCGACAGGGGGCTGATCACTGAAGCTTTCTTT; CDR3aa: CASTRDRGLITEAFF
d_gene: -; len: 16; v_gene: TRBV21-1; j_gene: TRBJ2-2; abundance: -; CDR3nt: TGTGCCAGCAGCAACGGTCCGATGGTGCCCACCGGGGAGCTGTTTTTT; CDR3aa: CASSNGPMVPTGELFF
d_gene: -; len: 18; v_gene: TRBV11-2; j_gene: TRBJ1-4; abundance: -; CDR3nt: TGTGCCAGCAGCTTAGGTCCCCCGGACGCGCTCTCTAATGAAAAACTGTTTTTT; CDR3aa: CASSLGPPDALSNEKLFF
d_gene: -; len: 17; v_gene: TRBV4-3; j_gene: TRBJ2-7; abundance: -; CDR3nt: TGCGCCAGCAGCCAGGCAGGGGGGGCACTGAGCTCCTACGAGCAGTACTTC; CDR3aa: CASSQAGGALSSYEQYF
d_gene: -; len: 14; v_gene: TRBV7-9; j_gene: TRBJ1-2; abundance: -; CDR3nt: TGTGCCAGCAGCTTAACAACAGAGGGCTATGGCTACACCTTC; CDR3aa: CASSLTTEGYGYTF
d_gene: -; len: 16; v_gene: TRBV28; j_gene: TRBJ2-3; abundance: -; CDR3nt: TGTGCCAGCAGTTACAGCCGGGATTCATACACAGATACGCAGTATTTT; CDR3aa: CASSYSRDSYTDTQYF
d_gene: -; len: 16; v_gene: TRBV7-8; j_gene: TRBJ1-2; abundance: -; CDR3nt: TGTGCCAGCAGCTATTCACGGGGTAATAGGGGCTATGGCTACACCTTC; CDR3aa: CASSYSRGNRGYGYTF
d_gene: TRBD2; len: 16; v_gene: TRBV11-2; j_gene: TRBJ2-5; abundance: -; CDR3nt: TGTGCCAGCAGCTTGACTAGCGGGAGGGGTTGGGAGACCCAGTACTTC; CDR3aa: CASSLTSGRGWETQYF